The source of this T cell receptor (beta chain) is a study of cytomegalovirus exposure and HLA in healthy donors. General study points: Several top significant clusters appeared, in a later analysis, to be linked to common viral pathogens. Generally TCR sequences proved uncommon, though certain public TCRs appeared in numerous donors. Certain sequence variants were highly shared and formed a cluster, and this cluster was likely a sequencing artifact. In a later analysis, specific HLA alleles were associated with approximately 16,000 TCR beta sequences at a 0.05 false discovery rate.

About this clone: Its antigen is not known.

V lost 0 bases and J lost 3, with 8 bases in between. Germline-derived CDR1 and CDR2 are LGHNA and YSLEER. The CDR3 runs 14 residues. Primers included in the PCR were 60 Vbeta and 13 Jbeta primers. Sequenced by immunoSEQ multiplex PCR; TCRdb stores in-frame clones only, minus some. The sample consists of about 180,000 clones, just over 75% of them appearing once. The receptor's source is a man aged 18 to 29 in good health and CMV-seronegative. The gene calls are TRBV4-3 and TRBJ1-1, with D possibly being TRBD1 (5 bases). Sequenced material: PBMCs. DNA of the CDR3: TGCGCCAGCAGCCAAGATAGGGGTGACACTGAAGCTTTCTTT. Protein product: CASSQDRGDTEAFF.